Below, 29 T cell receptor beta chains from the same sample are listed, as sequenced in a study of neurological immune-mediated disorders. Each CDR3 protein gets one entry after TCRdb re-called the 5' RACE reads with MiXCR. The top ten hold around 16% of the sample, which has approximately 46,000 distinct CDR3 sequences, approximately 3% seen once. Material for sequencing was PBMCs. The source of these receptors is a woman between 50 and 59 years old with multiple sclerosis.

In this sample, this clonotype turned up many times. It is likely a read error, because the conserved phenylalanine at the end of the CDR3 is missing. The rearrangement uses TRBV2 and TRBJ1-1; TRBD1 might be the D (5 bases). Germline loops: CDR1 SNHLY, CDR2 FYNNEI. V was pared by 5 bases and J by 10 bases, with 17 bases between. This CDR3 comprises 13 residues. CDR3 protein: CASSTSAGGTAFN. The CDR3 coding sequence is TGTGCCAGCAGTACCTCGGCGGGGGGAACAGCTTTCAAT.

This clonotype was detected many times. This rearrangement joins TRBV7-9 to TRBJ2-5, with 7 bases lining up with TRBD2. The CDR3 has 15 residues. The junction had 8 bases not matched to a gene; V was cut back by 3 bases and J by 4 bases. The germline gives CDR1 SEHNR, CDR2 FQNEAQ (reference sequence). The CDR3 DNA reads TGTGCCAGCAGCTTCCGGGGAGGGGCGCGAGAGACCCAGTACTTC. The encoded protein is CASSFRGGARETQYF.

This clonotype was seen ten or more times. V gene TRBV7-2 combines with J gene TRBJ2-3, with 14 bases matching TRBD2. V gave up 1 base and J gave up 2 bases; unmatched junction bases: 8. Germline loops: CDR1 SGHTA, CDR2 FQGNSA. The CDR3 spans 19 residues. CDR3 region: CASSLGLAGGPDHTDTQYF. The CDR3 DNA follows: TGTGCCAGCAGCTTAGGACTAGCGGGAGGGCCCGATCACACAGATACGCAGTATTTT.

This clonotype appeared many times. This chain connects TRBV11-2 to TRBJ2-3, with D perhaps given as TRBD1 or TRBD2 (5 bases each). The CDR3 loop spans 18 amino acids. V lost 1 base to trimming and J lost 3 bases, with 20 bases between them. CDR1 SGHAT and CDR2 FQNNGV come from the germline V gene. This CDR3 reads CASSLGIEGMSETDTQYF. The CDR3 DNA reads TGTGCCAGCAGCTTAGGGATCGAGGGGATGAGTGAGACAGATACGCAGTATTTT.

The sample holds many counts of this clonotype. The V and J genes are TRBV7-9 and TRBJ2-3, with 12 nucleotides matching TRBD1. In germline, CDR1 is SEHNR, CDR2 FQNEAQ (reference sequence). This CDR3 has 16 amino acids. The ends lost 5 bases at V and 4 bases at J; junction bases unmatched: 7. DNA for the CDR3: TGTGCCAGCAGCCCAGGGACAGGGGGCGCCGCAGATACGCAGTATTTT. The encoded protein is CASSPGTGGAADTQYF.

This clonotype came up many times. V usage is TRBV5-1 and J usage is TRBJ2-7; 8 bases align to TRBD2. With 4 bases clipped from V and 1 base from J, the junction kept 10 bases outside the gene matches. This CDR3 spans 16 amino acids. The germline V gene encodes CDR1 SGHRS and CDR2 YFSETQ. The CDR3 sequence is CASSTGSGGASYEQYF. For the CDR3, the DNA is TGCGCCAGCAGCACCGGTTCCGGGGGGGCTTCCTACGAGCAGTACTTC.

This clonotype showed up many times. The rearrangement joins TRBV5-1 to TRBJ1-3, with D unresolved. Germline V gene data show CDR1 as SGHRS and CDR2 as YFSETQ. This CDR3 has 13 amino acids. Trimming left V 4 bases short and J 8 bases short, with 13 bases between. The CDR3 nucleotides are TGCGCCAGCAGCATGGATCCCCGGGACACCATATATTTT. Its protein product is CASSMDPRDTIYF.

With regard to this clonotype: Given a much more abundant clone one base away, this may be a read error. The genes are TRBV9 and TRBJ2-5; 8 bases fit TRBD2. The CDR3 consists of 16 residues. After removal of 2 bases from V and 4 bases from J, the junction contained 10 bases not matched to a gene. CDR1 and CDR2 (germline): SGDLS, YYNGEE. Written as DNA, the CDR3 is TGTGCCAGCAGCGTTGGACTAGCCACCCTGGTAGAGACCCAGTACTTC. This encodes CASSVGLATLVETQYF.

At least ten counts were recorded for this clonotype. This sequence joins TRBV7-2 and TRBJ2-2; TRBD1 matches at 8 bases. The CDR3 sequence is 15 residues long. In germline, CDR1 is SGHTA, CDR2 FQGNSA. The J segment lost 0 bases and the V segment lost 5 bases, leaving 2 bases of the junction unmatched. Here the CDR3 reads CASSKDRANTGELFF. In nucleotides, the CDR3 is TGTGCCAGCAGCAAGGACAGGGCGAACACCGGGGAGCTGTTTTTT.

This clonotype was seen at least ten times. The chain uses TRBV12-3 or TRBV12-4 and TRBJ1-1; 7 bases line up with TRBD1. With V trimmed by 5 bases and J by 10 bases, 10 bases remained unmatched. The CDR3 is 13 amino acids. The chain's CDR3 is CASSLRQGGAAFF. The CDR3 bases are TGTGCCAGCAGTCTACGACAGGGCGGAGCAGCTTTCTTT.

This clonotype has ten or more counts. The chain links TRBV11-2 to TRBJ1-4; D is unclear. V was pared by 0 bases and J by 0 bases, with 8 bases between. The CDR3 length is 16 residues. In germline, CDR1 is SGHAT, CDR2 FQNNGV. In DNA form, the CDR3 reads TGTGCCAGCAGCTTAGATTTTTGGGCAACTAATGAAAAACTGTTTTTT. Translated: CASSLDFWATNEKLFF.

This clonotype was recorded many times. The chain recombines TRBV5-1 with TRBJ1-1; D not certain. Germline V gene lookup returns CDR1 SGHRS and CDR2 YFSETQ. The CDR3 totals 15 residues. Trimming shortened V by 0 bases and J by 1 base, and 10 bases separated the two germline ends. The DNA for the CDR3 is TGCGCCAGCAGCTTGGGGTTGTTGGGGAACACTGAAGCTTTCTTT. It yields the protein CASSLGLLGNTEAFF.

This clonotype showed up many times. This chain uses TRBV5-1 with TRBJ2-5; D possibly matches TRBD1 or TRBD2 (5 bases each). Trimming pared 4 bases from V and 1 base from J, leaving 11 bases between. The CDR3 contains 14 residues. The V gene's germline CDR1 is SGHRS and CDR2 YFSETQ. The CDR3 loop reads CASSGTERQETQYF. The CDR3, as DNA: TGCGCCAGCAGCGGGACGGAGCGCCAAGAGACCCAGTACTTC.

This clonotype was seen repeatedly, ten times or more. The genes are TRBV20-1 and TRBJ2-1; TRBD2 matches at 9 bases. The ends lost 6 bases at V and 5 bases at J; junction bases unmatched: 8. Looked up from germline, CDR1 is DFQATT and CDR2 is SNEGSKA (reference sequence). The CDR3 is made up of 14 amino acids. CDR3: CSASSGTADNEQFF. In DNA form, the CDR3 reads TGCAGTGCCTCTAGCGGGACGGCGGACAATGAGCAGTTCTTC.

Many counts were recorded for this clonotype. The chain uses TRBV9 and TRBJ1-1, with D unresolved. V lost 3 bases and J lost 3, with 15 bases in between. The CDR3 runs 15 residues. Germline values: CDR1 SGDLS, CDR2 YYNGEE. In DNA, the CDR3 is TGTGCCAGCAGCGCCGTAAGCTATATCGACACTGAAGCTTTCTTT. Its translation: CASSAVSYIDTEAFF.

This clonotype came up many times. V is TRBV9 and J is TRBJ2-2; 8 bases fit TRBD2. The CDR3 contains 16 residues. Germline V gene lookup returns CDR1 SGDLS and CDR2 YYNGEE. V shed 0 bases and J 6 bases; nucleotides not matched to a gene: 7. CDR3 region: CASSVDLLRGAGELFF. As DNA, the CDR3 is TGTGCCAGCAGCGTAGACCTATTGCGGGGGGCCGGGGAGCTGTTTTTT.

This clonotype was seen many times. CDR3 region: CASSLDGTPDTDTQYF. DNA of the CDR3: TGTGCCAGCAGCTTGGACGGGACTCCTGACACAGATACGCAGTATTTT. V is TRBV5-6 and J is TRBJ2-3; TRBD2 is a possible D gene (6 bases). Germline lookup yields CDR1 SGHDT and CDR2 YYEEEE. This CDR3 contains 16 residues. Trimming removed 0 bases from V and 2 bases from J, with 13 bases in between. Variable domain in full (rest from reference TRBV5-6 and TRBJ2-3): DAGVTQSPTHLIKTRGQQVTLRCSPKSGHDTVSWYQQALGQGPQFIFQYYEEEERQRGNFPDRFSGHQFPNYSSELNVNALLLGDSALYLCASSLDGTPDTDTQYFGPGTRLTVL.

This clonotype came up many times. The chain joins TRBV13 to TRBJ2-7; D unclear. Germline V gene data show CDR1 as PRHDT and CDR2 as FYEKMQ (reference sequence). The V gene lost 3 bases and the J gene lost 7 bases, with 19 bases spanning the gap. This CDR3 has 15 residues. The CDR3 is CASSFRGAQAEEQYF. CDR3 bases: TGTGCCAGCAGCTTTAGAGGCGCCCAGGCGGAGGAGCAGTACTTC.

The table lists this clonotype with many counts. The chain combines TRBV9 with TRBJ1-2; 12 bases fit TRBD1. V dropped 0 bases and J dropped 3; count of bases not matched to a gene: 3. Per germline, CDR1 SGDLS and CDR2 YYNGEE. This CDR3 contains 16 residues. The CDR3 reads CASSVDGTGGDYGYTF. Here the CDR3 DNA reads TGTGCCAGCAGCGTAGATGGGACAGGGGGCGACTATGGCTACACCTTC.

This clonotype was found many times. This sequence joins TRBV12-3 or TRBV12-4 and TRBJ2-1; 7 nucleotides match TRBD2. J was trimmed by 3 bases and V by 6 bases; bases with no gene match: 5. The length of the CDR3 is 14 residues. CDR3 in DNA: TGTGCCAGCAGCCCCGGGACTAACTACAATGAGCAGTTCTTC. Translation: CASSPGTNYNEQFF.

This clonotype was detected many times. The J gene is TRBJ2-5, the V gene TRBV14; 7 nucleotides line up with TRBD1. The V and J ends lost 4 bases and 1 base, in that order; junction bases with no gene match: 12. The CDR3 totals 17 residues. Germline CDR1 SGHDN, CDR2 FVKESK. The CDR3, as DNA: TGTGCCAGCAGCCCCTCCTTCGACAGGGAGAGCCAAGAGACCCAGTACTTC. Protein product: CASSPSFDRESQETQYF.

The sample holds many counts of this clonotype. This chain links TRBV20-1 with TRBJ2-1, with 9 bases fitting TRBD2. Per the germline V gene, CDR1 is DFQATT and CDR2 is SNEGSKA (reference sequence). The CDR3 has 16 residues. With 3 bases clipped from V and 7 bases from J, the junction kept 13 bases outside the gene matches. The CDR3 protein is CSASRMTSGKRNEQFF. CDR3 in DNA: TGCAGTGCTAGCCGGATGACTAGCGGAAAAAGGAATGAGCAGTTCTTC.

This clonotype was observed at least ten times. This chain joins TRBV7-3 and TRBJ2-6; D is perhaps TRBD2 (5 bases). Trimming took off 5 bases at V and 0 bases at J, with 5 bases between the two ends. The CDR3 is 14 amino acids. CDR1 and CDR2 (germline): SGHTA, FQGTGA. The CDR3 coding sequence is TGTGCCAGCAGCCGGGACTCTGGGGCCAACGTCCTGACTTTC. Protein sequence: CASSRDSGANVLTF.

This clonotype has only one observation. The V and J genes are TRBV6-2 or TRBV6-3 and TRBJ1-1; 8 bases align to TRBD1. Germline values: CDR1 MNHEY, CDR2 SVGEGT. The CDR3 contains 15 residues. With 4 bases clipped from V and 0 bases from J, the junction kept 4 bases outside the gene matches. CDR3 amino acids: CASSSLGQVNTEAFF. CDR3 bases: TGTGCCAGCAGTTCCCTGGGACAGGTGAACACTGAAGCTTTCTTT.

Many counts were recorded for this clonotype. The chain carries TRBV7-9 and TRBJ1-6; 7 bases are a match to TRBD1. The length of the CDR3 is 14 residues. V was clipped by 0 bases and J by 10 bases; unmatched bases: 3. Germline V CDR1 and CDR2: SEHNR, FQNEAQ (reference sequence). The chain's CDR3 is CASSLANRGSPLHF. The CDR3 DNA sequence: TGTGCCAGCAGCTTAGCAAACAGGGGATCACCCCTCCACTTT.

This clonotype was counted at least ten times. The limits of the CDR3 on the DNA are not certain, so only TCRdb's listed CDR3 is given. This sequence joins TRBV5-1 and TRBJ2-1. The CDR3 is 13 residues long, ends included. Germline V gene sequence: CDR1 SGHRS, CDR2 YFSETQ. The chain's CDR3 is CASSLEFGEGAFF.

This clonotype was observed many times. The V call is TRBV10-2, the J call TRBJ1-1; D not resolved. CDR1 WSHSY and CDR2 SAAADI come from the germline V gene. The CDR3 is 14 amino acids. Trimming stripped 7 bases from V and 0 bases from J, with 12 bases between. CDR3 nucleotide sequence: TGCGCCAGCAAGAATCCTTACATGAACACTGAAGCTTTCTTT. It translates to CASKNPYMNTEAFF.

The table lists this clonotype with many counts. The chain uses TRBV4-1 and TRBJ2-4; D gene ambiguous. Trimming left V 0 bases short and J 5 bases short, with 5 bases between. This CDR3 has 13 amino acids. From germline, CDR1 is MGHRA and CDR2 YSYEKL. The CDR3 is CASSQEPENIQYF. CDR3 coding DNA: TGCGCCAGCAGCCAAGAGCCCGAAAACATTCAGTACTTC.

There are many counts of this clonotype. The V call is TRBV29-1, the J call TRBJ2-7, with a possible D match to TRBD1 (6 bases). The CDR3 runs 16 residues. Trimming left V 3 bases short and J 0 bases short, with 18 bases between. Germline V gene lookup returns CDR1 SQVTM and CDR2 ANQGSEA. CDR3 loop: CSVDGAGTIGSYEQYF. The CDR3 DNA reads TGCAGCGTTGATGGGGCTGGGACAATCGGCTCCTACGAGCAGTACTTC.